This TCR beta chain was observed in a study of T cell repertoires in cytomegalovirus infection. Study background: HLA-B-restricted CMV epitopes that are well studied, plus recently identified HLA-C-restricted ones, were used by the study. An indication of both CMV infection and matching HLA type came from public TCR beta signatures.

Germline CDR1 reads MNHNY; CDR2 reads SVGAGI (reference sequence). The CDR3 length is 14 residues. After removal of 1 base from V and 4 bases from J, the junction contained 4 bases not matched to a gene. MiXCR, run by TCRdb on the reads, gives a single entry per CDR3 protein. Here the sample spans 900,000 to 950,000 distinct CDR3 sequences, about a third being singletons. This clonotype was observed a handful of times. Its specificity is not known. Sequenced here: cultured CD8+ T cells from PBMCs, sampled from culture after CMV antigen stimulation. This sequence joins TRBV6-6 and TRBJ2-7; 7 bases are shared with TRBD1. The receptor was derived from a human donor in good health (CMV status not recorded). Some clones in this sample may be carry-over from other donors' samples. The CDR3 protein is CASSYYGTEYEQYF. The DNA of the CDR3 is TGTGCCAGCAGTTACTATGGGACAGAATACGAGCAGTACTTC.